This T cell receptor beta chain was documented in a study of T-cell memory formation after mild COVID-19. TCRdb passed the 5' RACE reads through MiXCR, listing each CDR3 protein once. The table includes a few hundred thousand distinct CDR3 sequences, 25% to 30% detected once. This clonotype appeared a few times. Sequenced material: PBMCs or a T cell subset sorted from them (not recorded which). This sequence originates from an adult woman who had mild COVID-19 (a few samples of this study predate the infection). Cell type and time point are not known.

In nucleotides, the CDR3 is TGTGCCACCAACTCAGGGGACAATGAGCAGTTCTTC. Translated: CATNSGDNEQFF. The chain couples TRBV10-3 to TRBJ2-1; D possibly corresponds to TRBD1 (6 bases). The CDR3 runs 12 residues. V was shortened by 10 bases and J by 5 bases, with 12 bases between the two germline ends. Germline loops: CDR1 ENHRY, CDR2 SYGVKD.